Following are 13 T cell receptor beta chains from one sample sequenced in a study of cytomegalovirus exposure and HLA in healthy donors. 60 Vbeta and 13 Jbeta primers were used in PCR. Sequencing used immunoSEQ multiplex PCR; TCRdb keeps in-frame clones, though not all of them. Of 90,000 to 120,000 clones in the sample, 82% were seen once. The source material was PBMCs. The receptors were gathered from a man aged 25 to 45 in good health and CMV-seropositive.

The rearrangement uses TRBV2 and TRBJ1-4, with a weak D call TRBD1 (5 bases). The CDR3 loop spans 13 amino acids. Per the germline V gene, CDR1 is SNHLY and CDR2 is FYNNEI. With 4 bases removed from V and 6 bases from J, the gap between germline ends came to 9 bases. CDR3 residues: CASSGQGDEKLFF. CDR3 bases: TGTGCCAGCAGTGGCCAGGGTGATGAAAAACTGTTTTTT.

The J gene is TRBJ1-2, the V gene TRBV5-1, with TRBD1 matching 9 bases. J gave up 0 bases and V 2 bases, and 2 bases lay outside the gene matches. The CDR3 totals 15 residues. Germline CDR1 SGHRS, CDR2 YFSETQ. In nucleotides, the CDR3 is TGCGCCAGCAGCTTACAGGGGGCCTCTAACTATGGCTACACCTTC. It codes for CASSLQGASNYGYTF.

Turning to this clone: Compared with germline, one end of the junction differs, possibly owing to a read error. The chain joins TRBV7-9 to TRBJ2-3, with a weak D call TRBD2 (6 bases). Germline loops: CDR1 SEHNR, CDR2 FQNEAQ (reference sequence). The CDR3 is 13 amino acids. The CDR3 region has the DNA TGTTCCAGCAGCCCCGGAGGGGAAGATACGCAGTATTTT. This encodes CSSSPGGEDTQYF.

The chain is built from TRBV6-1 and TRBJ1-1; 7 positions match TRBD1. CDR1 and CDR2 from the germline V gene are MNHNS and SASEGT. The CDR3 sequence is 15 residues long. V trimming: 6 bases; J trimming: 5 bases; junction bases outside the gene matches: 12. CDR3 sequence reads: CASSFSRQGLTEAFF. For the CDR3, the DNA is TGTGCCAGCAGCTTCAGCCGACAGGGATTAACTGAAGCTTTCTTT.

This rearrangement joins TRBV2 to TRBJ2-2; D perhaps matches TRBD1 (6 bases). This CDR3 is 13 amino acids long. From germline, CDR1 is SNHLY and CDR2 FYNNEI. The ends were cut back, 11 bases at V and 6 bases at J, with 16 bases in the middle. DNA for the CDR3: TGTGCCGCAAGAACAGGGTGGGCCGGGGAGCTGTTTTTT. It codes for CAARTGWAGELFF.

This CDR3 reads CASSGTGSRNQPQHF. CDR3 bases: TGTGCCAGCAGTGGGACAGGGTCCCGCAATCAGCCCCAGCATTTT. The chain combines TRBV6-1 with TRBJ1-5, with TRBD1 matching 8 bases. CDR1 is MNHNS and CDR2 is SASEGT in the germline V gene. V was pared by 4 bases and J by 2 bases, with 4 bases of the junction left unmatched. There are 15 residues in the CDR3.

This clone was counted a few times. This chain joins TRBV7-8 and TRBJ1-2, with 7 bases that match TRBD1. The junction had 4 bases not matched to a gene; V was cut back by 6 bases and J by 0 bases. The germline V gene has CDR1 SGHVS and CDR2 FQNEAQ. This CDR3 region has 14 residues. The CDR3 spells CASSTGEANYGYTF. Here the CDR3 DNA reads TGTGCCAGCAGTACAGGGGAAGCTAACTATGGCTACACCTTC.

In its sample, this clone was seen once. V usage is TRBV6-1 and J usage is TRBJ1-5; 8 bases are shared with TRBD1. Losses at the gene ends were 1 base for V and 6 bases for J; bases not matched to a gene: 5. Germline V CDR1 and CDR2: MNHNS, SASEGT. This CDR3 spans 15 amino acids. CDR3 region: CASSEGTGIGQPQHF. DNA of the CDR3: TGTGCCAGCAGTGAAGGGACAGGGATCGGTCAGCCCCAGCATTTT.

The V call is TRBV5-1, the J call TRBJ2-1, with 8 bases identical to TRBD2. V trimming: 4 bases; J trimming: 0 bases; junction bases outside the gene matches: 12. The CDR3 has 18 residues. Germline loops: CDR1 SGHRS, CDR2 YFSETQ. The CDR3 spells CASSLLVTSASSYNEQFF. The DNA for the CDR3 is TGCGCCAGCAGCCTACTAGTGACTAGCGCTAGCTCCTACAATGAGCAGTTCTTC. Looking up the rest from reference TRBV5-1 and TRBJ2-1 gives the full variable domain: KAGVTQTPRYLIKTRGQQVTLSCSPISGHRSVSWYQQTPGQGLQFLFEYFSETQRNKGNFPGRFSGRQFSNSRSEMNVSTLELGDSALYLCASSLLVTSASSYNEQFFGPGTRLTVL.

This chain uses TRBV30 with TRBJ2-1, with D possibly being TRBD1 (5 bases). This CDR3 is built from 14 residues. CDR1 and CDR2 from the germline V gene are GTSNPN and SVGIG (reference sequence). V shed 3 bases and J shed 3 bases, with 12 bases lying between them. The CDR3 sequence: CAWSGQTNYNEQFF. Written as DNA, the CDR3 is TGTGCCTGGAGCGGACAAACGAACTACAATGAGCAGTTCTTC.

J is TRBJ1-5 and V is TRBV19, with 12 bases aligning to TRBD1. From germline, CDR1 is LNHDA and CDR2 SQIVND (reference sequence). This CDR3 has 17 residues. V dropped 0 bases and J dropped 6; count of bases not matched to a gene: 6. In DNA, the CDR3 is TGTGCCAGTAGTATAGACGGGGACAGGGGGCTCACTCAGCCCCAGCATTTT. The encoded protein is CASSIDGDRGLTQPQHF. The complete variable domain, with remaining parts taken from reference TRBV19 and TRBJ1-5, reads DGGITQSPKYLFRKEGQNVTLSCEQNLNHDAMYWYRQDPGQGLRLIYYSQIVNDFQKGDIAEGYSVSREKKESFPLTVTSAQKNPTAFYLCASSIDGDRGLTQPQHFGDGTRLSIL.

A word on this clone: The junction departs from germline at one end; a sequencing error may be responsible. The rearrangement uses TRBV5-6 and TRBJ2-6; tentatively, D is TRBD1 (6 bases). Germline CDR1 reads SGHDT; CDR2 reads YYEEEE. This CDR3 region has 14 residues. The CDR3 DNA is TGTGCCAGCAGCTTGGGGGCAGGGGCCAACGGCCTGACTTTC. It yields the protein CASSLGAGANGLTF.

V is TRBV14 and J is TRBJ2-3; D may be TRBD2 (6 bases). The CDR3 has 13 amino acids. Trimming removed 4 bases from V and 6 bases from J, with 11 bases in between. CDR1 and CDR2 (germline): SGHDN, FVKESK. This CDR3 reads CASSRSAGDTQYF. The CDR3 region has the DNA TGTGCCAGCAGCCGTTCCGCGGGGGATACGCAGTATTTT.